This TCR beta chain was documented in a study of cytomegalovirus exposure and HLA in healthy donors. Findings of the study overall: Specificity of a few CMV-associated chains for CMV antigens was verified in vitro.

Germline assignment: CDR1 SNHLY and CDR2 FYNNEI. There are 16 residues in the CDR3. V shed 6 bases, J shed 4 bases, and the junction held 8 bases outside the gene matches. In regard to this clone: What it recognizes is unknown.

PCR employed 60 Vbeta and 13 Jbeta primers. Using immunoSEQ multiplex PCR, the repertoire was profiled, and TCRdb retains in-frame clones only, with some absent. The data contain around 100,000 clones, 55% to 80% of them seen just once; the ten biggest clones take up about 4.3%. The sequence was collected from a human donor in good health. Material for sequencing was PBMCs. V is TRBV2 and J is TRBJ1-6; 8 nucleotides align to TRBD1. CDR3 loop: CASRAGTGDYNSPLHF. The CDR3 DNA sequence: TGTGCCAGCAGGGCCGGGACAGGAGATTATAATTCACCCCTCCACTTT.